The rows below give T cell receptor beta chains drawn from one sample of a study of T cells after posttransplantation cyclophosphamide. Produced via immunoSEQ multiplex PCR; TCRdb's table is partial and in-frame only. Among tens of thousands of clones listed, roughly 86% were seen once. The source material was PBMCs. These receptors all stem from a man aged 25 to 45 with a blood cancer, CMV-positive, and with a related stem cell donor. Each CDR3 is given with its conserved first and last residue. D genes are given only for firm matches. The size entry is marked missing in some rows and otherwise reads once, few, many or a size class.

d_gene | abundance | len | j_gene | v_gene | CDR3aa | CDR3nt
. | . | 13 | TRBJ2-7 | TRBV18 | CASSPYFSYEQYF | TGTGCCAGCTCACCGTATTTCTCCTACGAGCAGTACTTC
. | . | 13 | TRBJ1-1 | TRBV30 | CAWSVSGRTEAFF | TGTGCCTGGAGTGTTAGCGGGCGCACTGAAGCTTTCTTT
. | . | 14 | TRBJ1-1 | TRBV18 | CASSPQGWSTEAFF | TGTGCCAGCTCACCCCAGGGATGGAGCACTGAAGCTTTCTTT
TRBD2 | once | 15 | TRBJ2-5 | TRBV7-2 | CASSPTSGVGFEQYF | TGTGCCAGCAGCCCCACTAGCGGGGTGGGCTTTGAGCAGTACTTC
. | . | 14 | TRBJ2-1 | TRBV30 | CAWSNSYSYNEQFF | TGTGCCTGGAGTAACAGCTACTCCTACAATGAGCAGTTCTTC
. | . | 16 | TRBJ2-1 | TRBV11-1 | CASSRTLGGGLNEQFF | TGTGCCAGCAGCCGTACGCTCGGCGGAGGCCTTAATGAGCAGTTCTTC
. | . | 13 | TRBJ1-1 | TRBV4-2 | CASSQDIALSIFF | TGTGCCAGCAGCCAAGACATAGCACTCAGTATCTTCTTT
TRBD2 | . | 15 | TRBJ2-5 | TRBV19 | CASSTLAGGMETQYF | TGTGCCAGTAGTACTCTAGCGGGAGGGATGGAGACCCAGTACTTC
TRBD2 | . | 14 | TRBJ2-7 | TRBV2 | CASSGLARILEQYF | TGTGCCAGCAGTGGACTAGCCCGAATACTCGAGCAGTACTTC
TRBD2 | few | 14 | TRBJ2-2 | TRBV2 | CASTAGWLTGELFF | TGTGCCAGTACAGCGGGGTGGTTGACCGGGGAGCTGTTTTTT
. | . | 14 | TRBJ2-5 | TRBV9 | CASSAGLPGETQYF | TGTGCCAGCAGCGCGGGACTCCCCGGAGAGACCCAGTACTTC
. | . | 13 | TRBJ2-5 | TRBV5-4 | CASSWRGGETQYF | TGTGCCAGCAGCTGGCGAGGAGGCGAGACCCAGTACTTC
TRBD2 | few | 17 | TRBJ2-7 | TRBV10-2 | CASSEHGLAGTSYEQYF | TGCGCCAGCAGTGAGCACGGACTAGCGGGGACCTCCTACGAGCAGTACTTC
. | . | 15 | TRBJ2-7 | TRBV6-1 | CASSEDSGNRYEQYF | TGTGCCAGCAGTGAGGACTCCGGAAATCGCTACGAGCAGTACTTC
. | . | 16 | TRBJ2-1 | TRBV5-4 | CASSLPGKSRGNEQFF | TGTGCCAGCAGCTTGCCCGGGAAGAGCAGGGGCAATGAGCAGTTCTTC
TRBD1 | . | 15 | TRBJ1-3 | TRBV6-5 | CASSSTTGPRDTIYF | TGTGCCAGCAGTTCCACGACAGGGCCCCGAGACACCATATATTTT
. | . | 15 | TRBJ1-6 | TRBV6-5 | CASRLSNTYNSPLHF | TGTGCCAGCAGGCTCTCAAACACCTATAATTCACCCCTCCACTTT
. | . | 14 | TRBJ2-5 | TRBV27 | CASSSIQVMETQYF | TGTGCCAGCAGTTCTATACAGGTTATGGAGACCCAGTACTTC
TRBD1 | . | 17 | TRBJ1-1 | TRBV30 | CAWSVGQGVVRATEAFF | TGTGCCTGGAGCGTCGGACAGGGGGTCGTTCGCGCTACTGAAGCTTTCTTT
TRBD1 | . | 14 | TRBJ2-5 | TRBV18 | CASSPGQDQETQYF | TGTGCCAGCTCACCGGGACAGGACCAAGAGACCCAGTACTTC
TRBD1 | . | 18 | TRBJ1-3 | TRBV5-1 | CASSLSLGGRGSGNTIYF | TGCGCCAGCAGCTTGTCATTAGGTGGCAGGGGGTCCGGAAACACCATATATTTT
TRBD2 | . | 16 | TRBJ2-2 | TRBV7-8 | CASSPWAGGPSGELFF | TGTGCCAGCAGCCCCTGGGCGGGAGGGCCTTCCGGGGAGCTGTTTTTT
TRBD2 | . | 16 | TRBJ2-3 | TRBV9 | CASSFTTSDEMDTQYF | TGTGCCAGCAGCTTTACCACTAGCGACGAAATGGATACGCAGTATTTT
TRBD1 | . | 14 | TRBJ1-1 | TRBV28 | CASSLNGGGSGAFF | TGTGCCAGCAGTTTAAATGGAGGGGGCTCAGGAGCTTTCTTT
TRBD2 | . | 16 | TRBJ2-7 | TRBV4-3 | CASSQALAGEPYEQYF | TGCGCCAGCAGCCAAGCCCTAGCGGGAGAACCCTACGAGCAGTACTTC
TRBD1 | . | 12 | TRBJ1-4 | TRBV10-3 | CAITGDNEKLFF | TGTGCCATTACAGGGGATAATGAAAAACTGTTTTTT
. | . | 15 | TRBJ2-2 | TRBV2 | CASSDEGANTGELFF | TGTGCCAGCAGTGACGAGGGGGCGAACACCGGGGAGCTGTTTTTT
. | . | 12 | TRBJ1-2 | TRBV28 | CASRTVSGGYTF | TGTGCCAGCAGAACTGTCTCGGGGGGCTACACCTTC
TRBD2 | . | 16 | TRBJ2-5 | TRBV30 | CAWAPGVSGRGETQYF | TGTGCCTGGGCCCCTGGGGTTAGCGGGAGAGGGGAGACCCAGTACTTC
TRBD1 | . | 15 | TRBJ2-7 | TRBV6-6 | CASSTPTGVKYEQYF | TGTGCCAGCAGCACGCCCACAGGGGTGAAATACGAGCAGTACTTC
. | . | 14 | TRBJ2-2 | TRBV30 | CAWSVIRSGRELFF | TGTGCCTGGAGTGTAATTAGGTCGGGGAGGGAGCTGTTTTTT
TRBD2 | . | 16 | TRBJ2-1 | TRBV6-5 | CASSYTPPSGRNEQFF | TGTGCCAGCAGTTACACCCCCCCTAGCGGGAGAAATGAGCAGTTCTTC
. | . | 12 | TRBJ2-7 | TRBV7-9 | CASSLTGLEQYF | TGTGCCAGCAGCTTAACGGGGTTAGAGCAGTACTTC
. | once | 15 | TRBJ2-1 | TRBV5-1 | CASSFGPSAYNEQFF | TGCGCCAGCAGCTTTGGGCCTAGCGCCTACAATGAGCAGTTCTTC
. | . | 11 | TRBJ1-1 | TRBV7-9 | CASSSGTEAFF | TGTGCCAGCAGCTCAGGCACTGAAGCTTTCTTT
TRBD2 | . | 16 | TRBJ2-2 | TRBV7-8 | CASSLLAGVVVGELFF | TGTGCCAGCAGCTTACTAGCGGGAGTAGTTGTCGGGGAGCTGTTTTTT
. | . | 15 | TRBJ2-5 | TRBV5-6 | CASSLGPRLQETQYF | TGTGCCAGCAGCTTGGGGCCGAGGCTCCAAGAGACCCAGTACTTC
TRBD1 | . | 15 | TRBJ2-1 | TRBV4-1 | CASSPDRASYNEQFF | TGCGCCAGCAGCCCCGACAGGGCTTCCTACAATGAGCAGTTCTTC
TRBD2 | . | 15 | TRBJ2-7 | TRBV30 | CAWTSPASGYYEQYF | TGTGCCTGGACAAGTCCGGCTAGCGGATATTACGAGCAGTACTTC
. | . | 15 | TRBJ1-4 | TRBV11-1 | CASSLGSRANEKLFF | TGTGCCAGCAGCCTAGGCAGCCGGGCTAATGAAAAACTGTTTTTT
. | . | 15 | TRBJ2-5 | TRBV5-4 | CASSLARTDQETQYF | TGTGCCAGCAGCTTGGCCAGAACAGACCAAGAGACCCAGTACTTC
. | . | 13 | TRBJ2-1 | TRBV5-1 | CASSSRQAREQFF | TGCGCCAGCAGCTCCCGACAGGCCCGTGAGCAGTTCTTC
. | . | 14 | TRBJ2-1 | TRBV5-1 | CASSLWGQGNEQFF | TGCGCCAGCAGCCTTTGGGGGCAGGGCAATGAGCAGTTCTTC
TRBD2 | . | 13 | TRBJ2-4 | TRBV19 | CASSRGLENIQYF | TGTGCCAGTAGTCGAGGACTAGAAAACATTCAGTACTTC
TRBD1 | . | 14 | TRBJ2-7 | TRBV11-3 | CASSLAVQGYEQYF | TGTGCCAGCAGCTTAGCCGTACAGGGGTACGAGCAGTACTTC
. | . | 14 | TRBJ1-1 | TRBV7-2 | CASSSELRGTEAFF | TGTGCCAGCAGCTCTGAACTGAGGGGGACTGAAGCTTTCTTT
. | . | 17 | TRBJ1-2 | TRBV18 | CASSPSMGGPANYGYTF | TGTGCCAGCTCACCAAGCATGGGAGGGCCGGCAAACTATGGCTACACCTTC
. | . | 13 | TRBJ2-5 | TRBV23-1 | CAKRYRVQETQYF | TGCGCTAAGCGGTATAGGGTCCAAGAGACCCAGTACTTC
. | . | 14 | TRBJ1-1 | TRBV30 | CAWSAPRRATQAFF | TGTGCCTGGAGTGCCCCCCGGAGGGCCACCCAAGCTTTCTTT
TRBD1 | . | 16 | TRBJ2-3 | TRBV7-9 | CASSPPGQGNTDTQYF | TGTGCCAGCAGCCCGCCCGGACAGGGCAACACAGATACGCAGTATTTT
. | . | 14 | TRBJ2-1 | TRBV6-5 | CASSTDTGTNEQFF | TGTGCCAGCAGTACAGACACAGGGACGAATGAGCAGTTCTTC
. | . | 11 | TRBJ1-2 | TRBV5-5 | CASSLRGGYTF | TGTGCCAGCAGCTTGCGGGGTGGCTACACCTTC
. | . | 13 | TRBJ1-5 | TRBV11-1 | CASSPQGNQPQHF | TGTGCCAGCAGTCCTCAGGGGAATCAGCCCCAGCATTTT
. | . | 12 | TRBJ2-7 | TRBV30 | CAWSGYRYEQYF | TGTGCCTGGAGTGGCTATCGCTACGAGCAGTACTTC
. | . | 13 | TRBJ1-5 | TRBV7-8 | CASSLEGIEPQHF | TGTGCCAGCAGCTTAGAGGGGATTGAGCCCCAGCATTTT
TRBD2 | . | 14 | TRBJ2-5 | TRBV7-9 | CASSFSGSSETQYF | TGTGCCAGCAGCTTTAGCGGGAGTTCAGAGACCCAGTACTTC
TRBD2 | . | 15 | TRBJ2-3 | TRBV28 | CASSTSGSGGDTQYF | TGTGCCAGCAGTACTAGCGGGAGCGGGGGAGATACGCAGTATTTT
TRBD2 | . | 14 | TRBJ2-3 | TRBV7-6 | CASSRTSGADTQYF | TGTGCCAGCAGCCGGACTAGCGGGGCAGATACGCAGTATTTT
TRBD2 | . | 19 | TRBJ2-3 | TRBV11-2 | CASSLDRGGGVLSTDTQYF | TGTGCCAGCAGCTTAGATCGGGGCGGGGGGGTACTTAGCACAGATACGCAGTATTTT
TRBD2 | . | 15 | TRBJ2-7 | TRBV5-4 | CASSLGTSGSYEQYF | TGTGCCAGCAGCCTCGGGACTAGCGGTTCCTACGAGCAGTACTTC